A single TCR beta chain is shown here with its context. Its antigen remains undetermined. There are no base qualities to consult, and no much larger clone falls within one base. According to the germline V gene, CDR1 reads SGDLS and CDR2 reads YYNGEE. From the cysteine through the phenylalanine, the CDR3 covers 14 amino acids. Of the read, only the CDR3 DNA is kept; its 42 bases are in frame from base 1. V trim: 4 bases; J trim: 11 bases; unmatched bases: 8. The immunoSEQ Assay was used to sequence TCRbeta CDR3 regions. After extraction, genomic DNA underwent amplification by bias-controlled multiplex PCR, followed by high-throughput sequencing. For the original study's pipeline: Collapsing and filtering of sequences were performed to quantify the absolute abundance of each unique TCRbeta CDR3 region. Usable DNA was measured by amplifying reference genes present in all nucleated cells, and TCRbeta template counts were normalized to that usable DNA to estimate T cell fraction. Repertoire TCRs were annotated as SARS-CoV-2-specific by exact matching of V gene, CDR3 amino acid sequence and J gene to a known reactive TCR set. The reference SARS-CoV-2 TCR set was obtained from MIRA and was filtered for enrichment in COVID-19-positive ImmuneCODE repertoires, whereby public or cross-reactive TCRs were removed. Drawing on the MIRA antigens, annotated TCRs were analysed further at the level of specific ORF or position within ORF. Breadth was defined as the number of annotated unique rearrangements divided by the total number of unique productive rearrangements, and depth was defined as the summed frequency of the annotated unique rearrangements. Two-sided Wilcoxon rank-sum tests were applied when comparing TCR breadth between groups. The table comes from immuneACCESS by way of TCRdb, which keeps in-frame sequences with V and J called. Part of the clones is missing from these tables; in studies checked, under half for an unresolved V gene and the rest for unknown reasons. Clone size and the V and J calls come from that table; the DNA yielded D and trimming. The table for this sample lists 300,000 to 400,000 clones; roughly 87% of them were counted only once. Together, the top ten hold roughly 3.1% of the sample.

These data come from a study of Ad26.COV2.S vaccination and SARS-CoV-2 variants (dated by TCRdb to the early 2020s). Broadly, across the study: Vaccine-arm donors came from COV1001, a multicentre, randomized, double-blind, placebo-controlled phase I-IIa trial of Ad26.COV2.S in healthy adults. Blinding of investigators to trial group allocation was maintained during experiments and outcome assessment. Participants in the trial were split at random into five groups of five each, receiving low-dose or high-dose Ad26.COV2.S once or twice, or else placebo on both occasions. Ad26.COV2.S was administered intramuscularly at a dose of 5x10^10 or 1x10^11 viral particles, either as one shot or as two shots given 56 days apart. TCRbeta repertoire sequencing was used to assess the specificity and breadth of SARS-CoV-2-reactive T cell receptors after Ad26.COV2.S vaccination. A total of some 30 samples were included in the TCR-sequenced set, comprising around 19 Ad26.COV2.S vaccine recipients, 5 placebo recipients and 8 SARS-CoV-2 convalescent individuals. Study-wide findings and limitations: Comparable non-spike TCR breadth was observed between vaccine and placebo recipients, consistent with only spike being contained in the vaccine. According to the authors, total T cell responses may have been underestimated by the TCR breadth and depth analyses. The study was not powered to compare responses between vaccine doses or regimens. After vaccination, substantial breadth of spike-specific CD8+ and CD4+ T cell responses was reported. Ad26.COV2.S recipients had higher spike-specific TCR breadth than placebo recipients (P = 0.0014).

In light of the paper, this sample's treatment or condition label describes: 15 to 20 received Ad26.COV2.S at low or high dose, single or two shots; five or six received placebo; per-sample allocation not given. For vaccine and placebo recipients, repertoires were sequenced using samples collected on day 63 after the first injection. Between 29 July and 7 August 2020, Cohort 1b enrolled about two dozen adults aged 18-55 years at one site in Boston, USA. Ad26.COV2.S consisted of a replication-incompetent adenovirus type 26 vector by which a prefusion-stabilized SARS-CoV-2 spike protein from the original Wuhan strain was expressed.

The receptor's source is a person between 18 and 60 years old who received the Ad26.COV2.S COVID-19 vaccine or a placebo. Sequenced material: peripheral blood, taken in a trial of Ad26.COV2.S vaccine versus placebo. The chain joins TRBV9 to TRBJ1-6, and 8 junctional nucleotides match TRBD1. The DNA sequence is TGTGCCAGCAGCCCTCGGACAGGGTTGGCACCCCTCCACTTT. Translated, it gives CASSPRTGLAPLHF. The CDR3, completed at both ends by the reference TRBV9 and TRBJ1-6 genes, gives the full variable domain DSGVTQTPKHLITATGQRVTLRCSPRSGDLSVYWYQQSLDQGLQFLIQYYNGEERAKGNILERFSAQQFPDLHSELNLSSLELGDSALYFCASSPRTGLAPLHFGNGTRLTVT.